This entry lists 30 T cell receptor beta chains sequenced from one sample in a study of blood T cell repertoires in COVID-19. Sequenced by immunoSEQ multiplex PCR; TCRdb stores in-frame clones only, minus some. The sample shows about 180,000 clones, approximately 88% of them seen only once. Sequenced input: peripheral blood. The source is a woman under 40 with acute or convalescent COVID-19.

The J gene is TRBJ2-4, the V gene TRBV21-1; the listed D gene, TRBD2, was not tested against the DNA. TRBV21-1 is described as a pseudogene. CDR3 size: 13 residues. This chain's CDR3 is CASGGDWKNIQYF. In nucleotides, the CDR3 is TGTGCCAGCGGTGGGGACTGGAAAAACATTCAGTACTTC.

The chain combines TRBV28 with TRBJ1-5; 10 positions match TRBD1. The J segment lost 3 bases and the V segment lost 5 bases, leaving 7 bases of the junction unmatched. The CDR3 sequence is 16 residues long. Looked up from germline, CDR1 is MDHEN and CDR2 is SYDVKM. CDR3 loop: CASSAPGQGFNQPQHF. In nucleotides, the CDR3 is TGTGCCAGCAGTGCGCCGGGACAGGGGTTCAATCAGCCCCAGCATTTT. The variable domain in full, with the rest retrieved from reference TRBV28 and TRBJ1-5, is DVKVTQSSRYLVKRTGEKVFLECVQDMDHENMFWYRQDPGLGLRLIYFSYDVKMKEKGDIPEGYSVSREKKERFSLILESASTNQTSMYLCASSAPGQGFNQPQHFGDGTRLSIL.

This chain uses TRBV7-8 with TRBJ1-2, with D perhaps matching TRBD1 (6 bases). The germline CDR1 and CDR2 sequences are SGHVS and FQNEAQ. The CDR3 runs to 15 residues. V lost 4 bases and J lost 6, with 18 bases in between. Here the CDR3 DNA reads TGTGCCAGCAGCTCACAGAGGGGGGGAAGGAATGGCTACACCTTC. Its translation: CASSSQRGGRNGYTF.

The chain recombines TRBV28 with TRBJ2-2, with D tentatively TRBD2 (6 bases). Trimming cost V 5 bases and J 7 bases, with 20 bases left between them. Germline V gene sequence: CDR1 MDHEN, CDR2 SYDVKM. The CDR3 is 16 amino acids. The CDR3 DNA reads TGTGCCAGCAGTCCCCCGGGCACGGGAGTCAACGGGGAGCTGTTTTTT. The encoded protein is CASSPPGTGVNGELFF.

Comment on this clone: This sample also contains other DNA sequences that code for the same CDR3. The chain combines TRBV20-1 with TRBJ1-4; no clear D gene. V lost 3 bases to trimming and J lost 2 bases, with 7 bases between them. The CDR3 loop spans 13 amino acids. Germline-derived CDR1 and CDR2 are DFQATT and SNEGSKA (reference sequence). As DNA, the CDR3 is TGCAGTGCTAGTGGAGGCACTAATGAAAAACTGTTTTTT. Translation: CSASGGTNEKLFF.

This chain connects TRBV15 to TRBJ2-5, with 15 bases lining up with TRBD2. The J segment lost 5 bases and the V segment lost 1 base, leaving 8 bases of the junction unmatched. The CDR3 has 18 amino acids. CDR1 and CDR2 from the germline V gene are LNHNV and YYDKDF (reference sequence). CDR3 DNA sequence: TGTGCCACCAGCAGAGGTCGGACTAGCGGGAGGGCCGGTGAGACCCAGTACTTC. This encodes CATSRGRTSGRAGETQYF.

The chain recombines TRBV28 with TRBJ1-3; D is undetermined. The CDR3 is 12 residues long. CDR1 MDHEN and CDR2 SYDVKM come from the germline V gene. V gave up 6 bases and J gave up 6 bases, with 9 bases separating them. The CDR3 sequence is CASSPWPNTIYF. Here the CDR3 DNA reads TGTGCCAGCAGCCCATGGCCAAACACCATATATTTT.

This CDR3 is CASSSKLAGRVDTQYF. CDR3 DNA sequence: TGTGCCAGCAGCTCTAAACTAGCGGGAAGGGTAGATACGCAGTATTTT. The chain couples TRBV5-4 to TRBJ2-3; 10 nucleotides line up with TRBD2. After removal of 3 bases from V and 5 bases from J, the junction contained 9 bases not matched to a gene. The germline CDR1 and CDR2 sequences are SGHNT and YYREEE (reference sequence). CDR3 length: 16 residues. Supplemented by reference TRBV5-4 and TRBJ2-3, the full variable domain reads ETGVTQSPTHLIKTRGQQVTLRCSSQSGHNTVSWYQQALGQGPQFIFQYYREEENGRGNFPPRFSGLQFPNYSSELNVNALELDDSALYLCASSSKLAGRVDTQYFGPGTRLTVL.

In its sample, this clone was seen a few times. This chain joins TRBV18 and TRBJ2-1; D is uncertain. The CDR3 covers 12 residues. Trimming cost V 6 bases and J 6 bases, with 9 bases left between them. Germline CDR1 reads KGHSH; CDR2 reads LQKENI. CDR3: CASSLGPNEQFF. The CDR3 DNA is TGTGCCAGCTCCCTAGGCCCCAATGAGCAGTTCTTC.

This clone appeared a few times. CDR3 sequence reads: CASSVGTDRYNEQFF. In DNA form, the CDR3 reads TGCGCCAGCAGCGTGGGGACAGACCGGTACAATGAGCAGTTCTTC. The rearrangement joins TRBV4-1 to TRBJ2-1; 7 nucleotides line up with TRBD1. Per germline, CDR1 MGHRA and CDR2 YSYEKL. CDR3 size: 15 residues. Unmatched junction bases numbered 8, after V lost 5 bases and J lost 4 bases.

This chain joins TRBV19 and TRBJ1-1; no clear D gene. With 5 bases removed from V and 1 base from J, the gap between germline ends came to 11 bases. The CDR3 totals 14 residues. Germline values: CDR1 LNHDA, CDR2 SQIVND (reference sequence). The CDR3 nucleotides are TGTGCCAGTAGTTTTCCTTGGGCGAACACTGAAGCTTTCTTT. Translating it yields CASSFPWANTEAFF.

V usage is TRBV29-1 and J usage is TRBJ1-5, with D unresolved. Germline V gene sequence: CDR1 SQVTM, CDR2 ANQGSEA. V was shortened by 6 bases and J by 2 bases, with 14 bases between the two germline ends. The CDR3 loop spans 14 amino acids. The CDR3 bases are TGCAGCGTCGGGTGGAGTGGAGGCAATCAGCCCCAGCATTTT. This sequence encodes CSVGWSGGNQPQHF.

The V gene is TRBV6-6, the J gene TRBJ2-1; D not certain. From germline, CDR1 is MNHNY and CDR2 SVGAGI (reference sequence). This CDR3 has 13 amino acids. Trimming shortened V by 2 bases and J by 6 bases, and 8 bases separated the two germline ends. The CDR3 bases are TGTGCCAGCAGTTACATTAGTGGCAATGAGCAGTTCTTC. Translated, it gives CASSYISGNEQFF.

This chain joins TRBV5-6 and TRBJ1-3; tentatively, D is TRBD1 (6 bases). Looked up from germline, CDR1 is SGHDT and CDR2 is YYEEEE. V lost 1 base and J lost 11, with 16 bases in between. The CDR3 covers 14 residues. The CDR3 protein is CASSLISLEGAIYF. The CDR3 bases are TGTGCCAGCAGCTTGATCTCCCTAGAGGGGGCCATATATTTT. Full variable domain (outside the CDR3, taken from reference TRBV5-6 and TRBJ1-3): DAGVTQSPTHLIKTRGQQVTLRCSPKSGHDTVSWYQQALGQGPQFIFQYYEEEERQRGNFPDRFSGHQFPNYSSELNVNALLLGDSALYLCASSLISLEGAIYFGEGSWLTVV.

V gene TRBV15 combines with J gene TRBJ2-7; a possible D gene is TRBD2 (6 bases). In germline, CDR1 is LNHNV, CDR2 YYDKDF (reference sequence). The CDR3 has 14 amino acids. With 5 bases removed from V and 0 bases from J, the gap between germline ends came to 11 bases. The CDR3 DNA is TGTGCCACCAGCCGGGGGACTTACTCCTACGAGCAGTACTTC. Translation: CATSRGTYSYEQYF.

The V call is TRBV7-9, the J call TRBJ2-2, with D possibly TRBD1 on 5 matching bases. Trimming took off 10 bases at V and 8 bases at J, with 8 bases between the two ends. The CDR3 totals 10 residues. CDR1 is SEHNR and CDR2 is FQNEAQ in the germline V gene (reference sequence). For the CDR3, the DNA is TGTGCCACGTACAGGGGGGAGCTGTTTTTT. Translating gives CATYRGELFF. Supplemented by reference TRBV7-9 and TRBJ2-2, the full variable domain reads DTGVSQNPRHKITKRGQNVTFRCDPISEHNRLYWYRQTLGQGPEFLTYFQNEAQLEKSRLLSDRFSAERPKGSFSTLEIQRTEQGDSAMYLCATYRGELFFGEGSRLTVL.

The rearrangement uses TRBV24-1 and TRBJ2-3; 11 nucleotides line up with TRBD2. In germline, CDR1 is KGHDR, CDR2 SFDVKD. The CDR3 loop spans 14 amino acids. J was trimmed by 6 bases and V by 4 bases; bases with no gene match: 2. This chain's CDR3 is CATSDRLAGDTQYF. CDR3 DNA sequence: TGTGCCACCAGTGACCGACTAGCGGGGGATACGCAGTATTTT.

This clone turned up a few times. This sequence joins TRBV5-5 and TRBJ2-3; a possible D gene is TRBD1 (6 bases). There are 14 residues in the CDR3. Germline V gene sequence: CDR1 SGHKS, CDR2 YYEKEE (reference sequence). V was shortened by 1 base and J by 5 bases, with 11 bases between the two germline ends. The chain's CDR3 is CASSLLGAQDTQYF. CDR3 DNA sequence: TGTGCCAGCAGCTTGTTGGGGGCGCAAGATACGCAGTATTTT.

V usage is TRBV11-2 and J usage is TRBJ2-7; 7 bases are shared with TRBD1. Germline assignment: CDR1 SGHAT and CDR2 FQNNGV. The junction had 10 bases not matched to a gene; V was cut back by 0 bases and J by 5 bases. The CDR3 runs to 16 residues. The DNA for the CDR3 is TGTGCCAGCAGCTTAGAGACCTCAGGGGGTGACGACGAGCAGTACTTC. Protein product: CASSLETSGGDDEQYF. Complete variable domain (other parts from reference TRBV11-2 and TRBJ2-7): EAGVAQSPRYKIIEKRQSVAFWCNPISGHATLYWYQQILGQGPKLLIQFQNNGVVDDSQLPKDRFSAERLKGVDSTLKIQPAKLEDSAVYLCASSLETSGGDDEQYFGPGTRLTVT.

The J gene is TRBJ1-2, the V gene TRBV2; 7 nucleotides line up with TRBD1. The length of the CDR3 is 15 residues. J lost 4 bases, V lost 1 base, and 6 bases had no gene match. CDR1 is SNHLY, CDR2 FYNNEI, per germline. The CDR3 DNA follows: TGTGCCAGCAGTGAAGGCCCACAGGGGAGCTATGGCTACACCTTC. It codes for CASSEGPQGSYGYTF.

This chain connects TRBV7-9 to TRBJ1-4; 7 positions agree with TRBD1. The CDR3 loop spans 13 amino acids. V gave up 10 bases and J gave up 8 bases; unmatched junction bases: 10. CDR1 and CDR2 from the germline V gene are SEHNR and FQNEAQ (reference sequence). The CDR3 protein is CAIKQGSVEKLFF. CDR3 coding DNA: TGTGCCATCAAACAGGGGTCGGTGGAAAAACTGTTTTTT.

The CDR3 sequence: CASQELASRGETQYF. The CDR3 coding sequence is TGTGCCAGTCAAGAACTGGCGAGTCGCGGGGAGACCCAGTACTTC. The chain carries TRBV6-5 and TRBJ2-5; D might be TRBD2 (5 bases). V lost 9 bases to trimming and J lost 5 bases, with 22 bases between them. Per germline, CDR1 MNHEY and CDR2 SVGAGI. The CDR3 loop spans 15 amino acids.

The chain is built from TRBV5-8 and TRBJ2-7; D remains unclear. The CDR3 totals 14 residues. Trimming cost V 2 bases and J 2 bases, with 11 bases left between them. Germline CDR1 and CDR2: SGHTS and YDEGEE. The CDR3 DNA reads as TGTGCCAGCAGCTTAAGCGAGCTCCCCTACGAGCAGTACTTC. It is translated as CASSLSELPYEQYF.

This sequence joins TRBV19 and TRBJ1-5, with no clear D. Trimming took off 6 bases at V and 4 bases at J, with 13 bases between the two ends. The germline V gene encodes CDR1 LNHDA and CDR2 SQIVND (reference sequence). The CDR3 is made up of 14 amino acids. The CDR3, as DNA: TGTGCCAGTAGGTCAGCGGCAGTTAATCAGCCCCAGCATTTT. The encoded protein is CASRSAAVNQPQHF.

CDR3 DNA sequence: TGCGCCAGCAGCCATGGTAGCGGGAGCTCCTACGAGCAGTACTTC. Translation gives CASSHGSGSSYEQYF. The V gene is TRBV4-1, the J gene TRBJ2-7, with 9 bases aligning to TRBD2. The CDR3 contains 15 residues. Germline CDR1 and CDR2: MGHRA and YSYEKL. V trimming: 3 bases; J trimming: 0 bases; junction bases outside the gene matches: 3.

The rearrangement uses TRBV28 and TRBJ2-7; 11 bases are shared with TRBD2. J lost 4 bases, V lost 3 bases, and 2 bases had no gene match. The CDR3 has 14 amino acids. Per germline, CDR1 MDHEN and CDR2 SYDVKM. The CDR3 DNA reads TGTGCCAGCAGTTTGGGGACTAGCGGTTACGAGCAGTACTTC. Protein: CASSLGTSGYEQYF.

The chain uses TRBV7-3 and TRBJ2-5, with unresolved D. V lost 4 bases to trimming and J lost 2 bases, with 11 bases between them. The CDR3 extends over 14 amino acids. Germline V gene lookup returns CDR1 SGHTA and CDR2 FQGTGA. CDR3 coding DNA: TGTGCCAGCAGCTCCCCTCGGTCACAAGAGACCCAGTACTTC. It specifies CASSSPRSQETQYF. Together with reference TRBV7-3 and TRBJ2-5, the CDR3 gives the full variable domain: GAGVSQTPSNKVTEKGKYVELRCDPISGHTALYWYRQSLGQGPEFLIYFQGTGAADDSGLPNDRFFAVRPEGSVSTLKIQRTERGDSAVYLCASSSPRSQETQYFGPGTRLLVL.

The genes are TRBV11-2 and TRBJ2-7; D remains unclear. V dropped 1 base and J dropped 6 bases, with 4 bases sitting between them. The germline CDR1 and CDR2 sequences are SGHAT and FQNNGV. The CDR3 extends over 11 amino acids. As DNA, the CDR3 is TGTGCCAGCAGCTTAGTCGGCGAGCAGTACTTC. Encoded protein: CASSLVGEQYF.

J is TRBJ2-1 and V is TRBV5-4; tentatively, D is TRBD2 (5 bases). Germline V gene data show CDR1 as SGHNT and CDR2 as YYREEE (reference sequence). V was shortened by 4 bases and J by 0 bases, with 8 bases between the two germline ends. This CDR3 has 14 amino acids. The CDR3, as DNA: TGTGCCAGCAGCCCTACTAGCTCCTACAATGAGCAGTTCTTC. Residues: CASSPTSSYNEQFF.

J is TRBJ2-7 and V is TRBV18; 11 nucleotides match TRBD1. The CDR3 consists of 14 residues. CDR1 and CDR2 from the germline V gene are KGHSH and LQKENI. With 1 base clipped from V and 6 bases from J, the junction kept 2 bases outside the gene matches. The CDR3, as DNA: TGTGCCAGCTCACCACTGGGACAGGGGGGCGAGCAGTACTTC. Its protein product is CASSPLGQGGEQYF.